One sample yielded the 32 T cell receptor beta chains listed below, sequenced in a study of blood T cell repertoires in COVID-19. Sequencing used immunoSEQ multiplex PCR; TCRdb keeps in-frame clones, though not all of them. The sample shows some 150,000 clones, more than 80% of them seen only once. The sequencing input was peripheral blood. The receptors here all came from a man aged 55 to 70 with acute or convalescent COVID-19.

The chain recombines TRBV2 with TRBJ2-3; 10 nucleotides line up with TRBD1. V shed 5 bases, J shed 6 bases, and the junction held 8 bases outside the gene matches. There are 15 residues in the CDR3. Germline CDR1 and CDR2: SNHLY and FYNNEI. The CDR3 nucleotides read TGTGCCAGCAGTTCGAGACAGGGGGCTTCCGATACGCAGTATTTT. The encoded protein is CASSSRQGASDTQYF.

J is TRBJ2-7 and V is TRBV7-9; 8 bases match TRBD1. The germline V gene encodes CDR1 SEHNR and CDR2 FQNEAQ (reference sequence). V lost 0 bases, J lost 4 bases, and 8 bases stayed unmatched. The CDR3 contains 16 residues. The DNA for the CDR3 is TGTGCCAGCAGCTTAGCACAACGGACAGGGTGGTACGAGCAGTACTTC. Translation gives CASSLAQRTGWYEQYF. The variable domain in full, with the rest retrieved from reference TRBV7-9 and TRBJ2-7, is DTGVSQNPRHKITKRGQNVTFRCDPISEHNRLYWYRQTLGQGPEFLTYFQNEAQLEKSRLLSDRFSAERPKGSFSTLEIQRTEQGDSAMYLCASSLAQRTGWYEQYFGPGTRLTVT.

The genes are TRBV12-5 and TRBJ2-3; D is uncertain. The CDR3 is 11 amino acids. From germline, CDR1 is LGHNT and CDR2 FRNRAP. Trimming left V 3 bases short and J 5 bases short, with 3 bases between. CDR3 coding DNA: TGTGCTAGTGGTTTCCGAGATACGCAGTATTTT. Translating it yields CASGFRDTQYF.

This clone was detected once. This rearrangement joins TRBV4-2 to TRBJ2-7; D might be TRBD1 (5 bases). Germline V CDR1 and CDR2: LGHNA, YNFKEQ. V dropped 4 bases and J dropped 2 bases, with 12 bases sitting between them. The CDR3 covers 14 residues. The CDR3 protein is CASSPRTTTYEQYF. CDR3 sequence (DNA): TGTGCCAGCAGCCCCAGGACAACAACCTACGAGCAGTACTTC.

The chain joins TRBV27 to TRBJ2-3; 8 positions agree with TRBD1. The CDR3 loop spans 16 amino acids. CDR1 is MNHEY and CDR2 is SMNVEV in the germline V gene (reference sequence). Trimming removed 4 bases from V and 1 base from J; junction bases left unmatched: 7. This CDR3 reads CASSSRGQGGTDTQYF. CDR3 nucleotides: TGTGCCAGCAGTTCGAGAGGACAGGGCGGCACAGATACGCAGTATTTT.

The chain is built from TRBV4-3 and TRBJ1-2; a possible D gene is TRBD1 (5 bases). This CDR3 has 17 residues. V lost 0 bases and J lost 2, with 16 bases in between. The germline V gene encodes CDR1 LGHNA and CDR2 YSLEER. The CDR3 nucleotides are TGCGCCAGCAGCCAAGAAGGTCCGGGACTTACCAACTATGGCTACACCTTC. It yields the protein CASSQEGPGLTNYGYTF.

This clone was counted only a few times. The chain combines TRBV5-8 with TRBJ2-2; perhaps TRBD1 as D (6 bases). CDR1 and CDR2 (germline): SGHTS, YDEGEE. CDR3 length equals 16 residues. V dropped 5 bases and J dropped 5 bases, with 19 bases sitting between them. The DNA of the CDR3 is TGTGCCAGCAGGGGGGCTGGTACAGGGTCAACCGGGGAGCTGTTTTTT. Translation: CASRGAGTGSTGELFF. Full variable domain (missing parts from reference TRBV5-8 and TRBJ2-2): EAGVTQSPTHLIKTRGQQATLRCSPISGHTSVYWYQQALGLGLQFLLWYDEGEERNRGNFPPRFSGRQFPNYSSELNVNALELEDSALYLCASRGAGTGSTGELFFGEGSRLTVL.

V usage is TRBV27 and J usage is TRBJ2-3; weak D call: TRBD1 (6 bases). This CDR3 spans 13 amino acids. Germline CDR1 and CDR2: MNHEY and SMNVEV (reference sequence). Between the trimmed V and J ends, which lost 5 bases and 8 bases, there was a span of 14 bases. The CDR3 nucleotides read TGTGCCAGCAGTGTACAGGGTCTAGGTACGCAGTATTTT. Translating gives CASSVQGLGTQYF.

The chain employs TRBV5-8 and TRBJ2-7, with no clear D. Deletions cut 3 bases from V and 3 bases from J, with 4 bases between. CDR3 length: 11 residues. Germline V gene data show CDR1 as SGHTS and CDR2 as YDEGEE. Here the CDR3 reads CASSSFYEQYF. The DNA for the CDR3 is TGTGCCAGCAGCTCCTTCTACGAGCAGTACTTC.

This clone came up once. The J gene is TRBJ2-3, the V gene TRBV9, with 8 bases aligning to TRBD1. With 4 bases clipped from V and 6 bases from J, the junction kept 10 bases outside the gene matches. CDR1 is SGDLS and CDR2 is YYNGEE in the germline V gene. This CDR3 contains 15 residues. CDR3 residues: CASSSQGAPYDTQYF. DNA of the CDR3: TGTGCCAGCAGCTCGCAGGGGGCCCCTTATGATACGCAGTATTTT.

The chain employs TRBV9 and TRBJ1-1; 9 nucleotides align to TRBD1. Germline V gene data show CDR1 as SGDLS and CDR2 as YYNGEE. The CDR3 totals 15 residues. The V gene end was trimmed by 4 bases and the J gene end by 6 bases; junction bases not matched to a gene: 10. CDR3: CASSTPGQGLSEAFF. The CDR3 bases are TGTGCCAGCAGCACTCCGGGACAGGGTCTATCTGAAGCTTTCTTT.

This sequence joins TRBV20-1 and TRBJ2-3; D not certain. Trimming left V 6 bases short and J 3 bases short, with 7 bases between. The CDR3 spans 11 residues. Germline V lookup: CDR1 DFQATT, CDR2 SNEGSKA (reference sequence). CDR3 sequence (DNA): TGCAGTGCCCTTCGTACAGATACGCAGTATTTT. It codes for CSALRTDTQYF.

CDR3 loop: CASTDRFNYGYTF. CDR3 sequence (DNA): TGTGCCAGCACCGACAGGTTCAACTATGGCTACACCTTC. The chain employs TRBV7-2 and TRBJ1-2, with D possibly TRBD1 on 6 matching bases. The CDR3 loop spans 13 amino acids. V lost 7 bases, J lost 2 bases, and 11 bases lay in between. CDR1 SGHTA and CDR2 FQGNSA come from the germline V gene.

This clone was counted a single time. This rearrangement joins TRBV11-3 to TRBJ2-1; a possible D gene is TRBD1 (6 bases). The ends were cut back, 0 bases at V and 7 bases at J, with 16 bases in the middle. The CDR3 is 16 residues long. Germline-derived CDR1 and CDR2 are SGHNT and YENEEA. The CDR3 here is CASSLDGWGPGNEQFF. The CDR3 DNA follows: TGTGCCAGCAGCTTAGATGGCTGGGGGCCAGGGAATGAGCAGTTCTTC.

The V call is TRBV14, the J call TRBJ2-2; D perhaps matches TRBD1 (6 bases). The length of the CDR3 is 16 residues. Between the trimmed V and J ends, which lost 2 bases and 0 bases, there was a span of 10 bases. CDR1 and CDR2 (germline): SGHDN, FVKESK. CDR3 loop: CASSQMGAPNTGELFF. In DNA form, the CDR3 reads TGTGCCAGCAGCCAAATGGGGGCTCCGAACACCGGGGAGCTGTTTTTT.

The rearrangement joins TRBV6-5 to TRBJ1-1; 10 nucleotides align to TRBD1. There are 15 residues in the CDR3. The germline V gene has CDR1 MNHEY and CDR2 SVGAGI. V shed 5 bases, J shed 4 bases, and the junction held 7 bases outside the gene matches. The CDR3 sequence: CASSPRQGASTEAFF. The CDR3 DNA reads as TGTGCCAGCAGTCCCAGACAGGGGGCGAGCACTGAAGCTTTCTTT.

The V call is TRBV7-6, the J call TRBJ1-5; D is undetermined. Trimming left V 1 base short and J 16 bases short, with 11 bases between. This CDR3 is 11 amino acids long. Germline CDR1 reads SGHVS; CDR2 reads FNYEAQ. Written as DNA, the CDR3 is TGTGCCAGCAGCTTAGGTCCCCCCGTCCATTTT. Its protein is CASSLGPPVHF.

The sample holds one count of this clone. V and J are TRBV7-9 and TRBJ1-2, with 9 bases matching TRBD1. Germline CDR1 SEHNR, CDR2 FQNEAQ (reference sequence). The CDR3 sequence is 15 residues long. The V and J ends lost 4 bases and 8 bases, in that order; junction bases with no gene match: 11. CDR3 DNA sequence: TGTGCCAGCAGCTACGGGACAGGGACGACTCTAGGCTACACCTTC. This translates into CASSYGTGTTLGYTF.

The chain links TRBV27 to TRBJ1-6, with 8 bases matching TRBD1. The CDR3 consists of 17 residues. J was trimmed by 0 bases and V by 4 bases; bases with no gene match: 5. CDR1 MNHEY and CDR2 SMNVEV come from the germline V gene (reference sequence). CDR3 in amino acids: CASSYRDRSSYNSPLHF. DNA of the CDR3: TGTGCCAGCAGTTACCGGGACAGGAGCTCCTATAATTCACCCCTCCACTTT.

The CDR3: CASSPQTGSNEQFF. The CDR3 bases are TGTGCCAGCTCACCGCAGACCGGGAGCAATGAGCAGTTCTTC. The chain joins TRBV18 to TRBJ2-1; D is perhaps TRBD2 (6 bases). The CDR3 totals 14 residues. The germline V gene has CDR1 KGHSH and CDR2 LQKENI. The ends were cut back, 3 bases at V and 6 bases at J, with 12 bases in the middle.

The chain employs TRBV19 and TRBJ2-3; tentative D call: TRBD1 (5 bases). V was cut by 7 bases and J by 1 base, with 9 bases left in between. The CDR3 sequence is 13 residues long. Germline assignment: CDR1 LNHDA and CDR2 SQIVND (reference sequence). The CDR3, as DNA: TGTGCCAGTAAAAAAGGGGGCACAGATACGCAGTATTTT. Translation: CASKKGGTDTQYF. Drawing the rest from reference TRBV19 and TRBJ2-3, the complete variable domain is DGGITQSPKYLFRKEGQNVTLSCEQNLNHDAMYWYRQDPGQGLRLIYYSQIVNDFQKGDIAEGYSVSREKKESFPLTVTSAQKNPTAFYLCASKKGGTDTQYFGPGTRLTVL.

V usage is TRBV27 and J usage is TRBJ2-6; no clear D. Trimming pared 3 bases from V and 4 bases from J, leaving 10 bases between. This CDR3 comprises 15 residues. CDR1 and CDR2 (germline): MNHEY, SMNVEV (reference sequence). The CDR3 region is CASSFFQTGANVLTF. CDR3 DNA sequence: TGTGCCAGCAGTTTTTTCCAAACAGGGGCCAACGTCCTGACTTTC.

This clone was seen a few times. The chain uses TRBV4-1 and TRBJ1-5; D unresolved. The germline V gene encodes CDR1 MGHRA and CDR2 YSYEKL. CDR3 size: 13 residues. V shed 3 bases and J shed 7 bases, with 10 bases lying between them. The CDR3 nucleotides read TGCGCCAGCAGCCAGGGCGAGCGGCAGCCCCAGCATTTT. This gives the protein CASSQGERQPQHF.

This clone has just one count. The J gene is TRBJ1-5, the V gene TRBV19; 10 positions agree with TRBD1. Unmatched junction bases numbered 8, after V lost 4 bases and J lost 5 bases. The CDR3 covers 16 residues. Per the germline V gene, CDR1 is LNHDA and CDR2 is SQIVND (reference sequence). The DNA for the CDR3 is TGTGCCAGTAGTACCATGACAGGGGGCAAGTATCAGCCCCAGCATTTT. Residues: CASSTMTGGKYQPQHF.

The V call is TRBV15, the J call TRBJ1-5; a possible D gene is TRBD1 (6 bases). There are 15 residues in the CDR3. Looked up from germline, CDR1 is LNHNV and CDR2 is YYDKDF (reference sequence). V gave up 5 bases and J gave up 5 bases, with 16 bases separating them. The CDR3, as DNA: TGTGCCACCAGCGGATTCCAGGGGATACATCAGCCCCAGCATTTT. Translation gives CATSGFQGIHQPQHF.

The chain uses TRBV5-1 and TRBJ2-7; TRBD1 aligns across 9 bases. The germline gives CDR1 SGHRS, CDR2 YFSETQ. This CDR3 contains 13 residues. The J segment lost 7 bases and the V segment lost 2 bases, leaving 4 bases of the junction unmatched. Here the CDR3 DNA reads TGCGCCAGCAGCTTCGGGACAGGGCGGGAGCAGTACTTC. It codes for CASSFGTGREQYF.

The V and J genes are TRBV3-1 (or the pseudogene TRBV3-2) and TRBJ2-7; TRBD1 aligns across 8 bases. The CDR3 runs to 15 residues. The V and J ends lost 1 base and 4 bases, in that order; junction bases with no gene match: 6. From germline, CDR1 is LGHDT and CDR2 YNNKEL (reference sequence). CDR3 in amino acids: CASSQVGRGLYEQYF. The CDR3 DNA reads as TGTGCCAGCAGCCAAGTCGGCAGGGGGCTGTACGAGCAGTACTTC.

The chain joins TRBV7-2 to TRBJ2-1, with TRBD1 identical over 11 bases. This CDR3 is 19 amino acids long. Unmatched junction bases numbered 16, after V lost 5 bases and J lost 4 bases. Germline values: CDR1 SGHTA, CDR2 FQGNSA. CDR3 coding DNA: TGTGCCAGCAGCCCCCGAGGACAGGGGGCCCTAACAACATACAATGAGCAGTTCTTC. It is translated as CASSPRGQGALTTYNEQFF.

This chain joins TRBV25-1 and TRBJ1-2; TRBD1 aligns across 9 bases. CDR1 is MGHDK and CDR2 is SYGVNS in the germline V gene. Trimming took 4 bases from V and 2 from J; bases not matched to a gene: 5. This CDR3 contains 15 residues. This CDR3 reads CASSAEGQGNYGYTF. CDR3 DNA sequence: TGTGCCAGCAGTGCCGAGGGACAGGGCAACTATGGCTACACCTTC.

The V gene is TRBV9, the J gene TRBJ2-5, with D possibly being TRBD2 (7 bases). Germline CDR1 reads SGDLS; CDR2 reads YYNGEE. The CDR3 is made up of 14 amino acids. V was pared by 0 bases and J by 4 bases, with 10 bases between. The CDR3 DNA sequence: TGTGCCAGCAGCGTAGGGGGGGGCGGAGAGACCCAGTACTTC. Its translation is CASSVGGGGETQYF.

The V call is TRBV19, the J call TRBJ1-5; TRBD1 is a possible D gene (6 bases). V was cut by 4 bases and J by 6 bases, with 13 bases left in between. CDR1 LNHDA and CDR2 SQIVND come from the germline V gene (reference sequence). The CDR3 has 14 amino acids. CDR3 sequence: CASSTPRGGQPQHF. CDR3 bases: TGTGCCAGTAGTACTCCCAGGGGCGGTCAGCCCCAGCATTTT.

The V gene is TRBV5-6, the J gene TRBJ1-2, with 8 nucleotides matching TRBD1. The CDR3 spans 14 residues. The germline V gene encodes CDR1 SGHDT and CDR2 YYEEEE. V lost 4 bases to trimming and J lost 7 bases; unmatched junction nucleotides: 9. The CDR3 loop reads CASSPPGQVVGYTF. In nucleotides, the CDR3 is TGTGCCAGCAGCCCCCCGGGACAGGTGGTTGGCTACACCTTC.